The present entry profiles one T cell receptor (beta chain) with its context. Its specificity is not known. The data are from a study of shared clonotypes between healthy human individuals. Study-level results: Sorted-subset samples were not fully sequenced, rarefaction indicated. Among donors, clonotype sharing was expected to be affected by sequencing depth. In contrast to clonotypes shared by all four donors, non-shared clonotypes had lower generation probabilities.

The table came from immunoSEQ multiplex PCR; TCRdb's copy has only in-frame clones and leaves some out. Of 2 million to 3 million clones in the sample, approximately 93% were seen once. Division of CD4+ cells produced a CD45RA+ naive subset and a CD45RA-negative memory subset. The TCR comes from a young man in good health. Some clones in this sample may be carry-over from other donors' samples. Source material: naive CD4+ T cells from PBMCs. Subset of the sample: CD45RA+ positively selected.

The CDR3 DNA follows: TGTGCCAGCAGCCCTTTAGGACAGGGGGTATATGGCTACACCTTC. Protein: CASSPLGQGVYGYTF. V and J are TRBV27 and TRBJ1-2; TRBD1 matches at 10 bases. The CDR3 sequence is 15 residues long. J gave up 5 bases and V 6 bases, and 9 bases lay outside the gene matches. In germline, CDR1 is MNHEY, CDR2 SMNVEV (reference sequence).